This is a list of T cell receptor beta chains from one sample in a study of cytomegalovirus exposure and HLA in healthy donors. Assay used: immunoSEQ multiplex PCR; TCRdb lists only in-frame clones, some missing. The table has some 170,000 clones, about two thirds seen once. Sequencing input: PBMCs. All receptors derive from a woman in her 30s in good health and CMV-seronegative. Both conserved end residues are part of each CDR3.

V: TRBV18; J: TRBJ2-3; CDR3: CASSPEPYFLAGPDTQYF
V: TRBV7-9; J: TRBJ2-1; CDR3: CASSSPRLAGGYNEQFF
V: TRBV6-6; J: TRBJ1-5; CDR3: CASSYPDRQPQHF
V: TRBV28; J: TRBJ1-3; CDR3: CASSSGGPRGNTIYF
V: TRBV5-1; J: TRBJ2-3; CDR3: CASSLGGSEWTQYF
V: TRBV28; J: TRBJ2-1; CDR3: CASSLVRDNEQFF
V: TRBV27; J: TRBJ2-3; CDR3: CASSLLATDTQYF
V: TRBV7-2; J: TRBJ2-7; CDR3: CASSQIPGYEQYF
V: TRBV4-2; J: TRBJ2-7; CDR3: CASSQAGNSYEQYF
V: TRBV7-9; J: TRBJ2-1; CDR3: CASSYGLPTNEQFF
V: TRBV6-1; J: TRBJ2-5; CDR3: CASSRTALRETQYF
V: TRBV28; J: TRBJ1-1; CDR3: CASRYRVDTEAFF
V: TRBV9; J: TRBJ2-5; CDR3: CASSVDRGKETQYF
V: TRBV2; J: TRBJ2-5; CDR3: CASSAYLRETQYF
V: TRBV11-2; J: TRBJ2-3; CDR3: CASSLGGGPDTQYF
V: TRBV7-3; J: TRBJ1-3; CDR3: CASSPKLGQVENTIYF
V: TRBV27; J: TRBJ2-7; CDR3: CASSFRQGGAEQYF
V: TRBV5-1; J: TRBJ1-2; CDR3: CASSLGGRGGYGYTF
V: TRBV4-1; J: TRBJ1-2; CDR3: CASSPPTGDYGYTF
V: TRBV30; J: TRBJ1-5; CDR3: CAWSVENNQPQHF
V: TRBV9; J: TRBJ2-3; CDR3: CASSVRLGGVGTQYF
V: TRBV29-1; J: TRBJ2-3; CDR3: CSVGLAGPDTQYF
V: TRBV5-1; J: TRBJ1-1; CDR3: CASSLYEGMNTEAFF
V: TRBV19; J: TRBJ2-1; CDR3: CASSIVLTGLAVYNEQFF
V: TRBV29-1; J: TRBJ1-5; CDR3: CSVGRGGSNQPQHF
V: TRBV5-1; J: TRBJ1-6; CDR3: CASSTGTGKDSPLHF
V: TRBV27; J: TRBJ2-2; CDR3: CASSTGTNTGELFF
V: TRBV5-1; J: TRBJ2-6; CDR3: CASSGDSRRANVLTF
V: TRBV28; J: TRBJ2-4; CDR3: CASSPQGLAKNIQYF
V: TRBV27; J: TRBJ2-7; CDR3: CASSPTAGRYEQYF
V: TRBV7-2; J: TRBJ1-1; CDR3: CASSRQVYTEAFF
V: TRBV19; J: TRBJ2-3; CDR3: CASKKREPDTQYF
V: TRBV6-1; J: TRBJ1-5; CDR3: CASSTTYRGQPQHF
V: TRBV4-3; J: TRBJ1-2; CDR3: CASSQDDRAMYGYTF
V: TRBV7-2; J: TRBJ2-7; CDR3: CASSFRTSGEHSYEQYF
V: TRBV28; J: TRBJ2-7; CDR3: CASSTAASGPYEQYF
V: TRBV18; J: TRBJ2-1; CDR3: CASSAPGQGYNEQFF
V: TRBV2; J: TRBJ1-6; CDR3: CASNPRGQGSPLHF
V: TRBV5-1; J: TRBJ2-7; CDR3: CASSPTSGTGYEQYF
V: TRBV4-2; J: TRBJ2-5; CDR3: CASSPVGAGGEETQYF
V: TRBV5-6; J: TRBJ1-3; CDR3: CASSFTGDGGNTIYF
V: TRBV29-1; J: TRBJ1-2; CDR3: CSASAGGQGYYGYTF
V: TRBV27; J: TRBJ1-2; CDR3: CASVGTDYGYTF
V: TRBV4-1; J: TRBJ1-1; CDR3: CASSQVRGMNTEAFF
V: TRBV20-1; J: TRBJ2-1; CDR3: CSAPRTNEQFF
V: TRBV19; J: TRBJ2-2; CDR3: CASSNRGGPGLLFF
V: TRBV5-1; J: TRBJ2-1; CDR3: CASSLLDRELYNEQFF
V: TRBV6-5; J: TRBJ1-6; CDR3: CASSYSPRGSNSPLHF
V: TRBV18; J: TRBJ2-1; CDR3: CASSPPGLGPYNEQFF
V: TRBV28; J: TRBJ1-5; CDR3: CASSLRGIQHF
V: TRBV14; J: TRBJ1-1; CDR3: CASSQSRSTEAFF
V: TRBV10-1; J: TRBJ2-7; CDR3: CASSVSHEQYF
V: TRBV6-5; J: TRBJ1-4; CDR3: CASSYDAGSTEKLFF
V: TRBV9; J: TRBJ1-2; CDR3: CASSVEQGLYGYTF
V: TRBV9; J: TRBJ2-7; CDR3: CASSVGGESYEQYF
V: TRBV27; J: TRBJ2-3; CDR3: CASSLPPGGAGDTQYF
V: TRBV7-7; J: TRBJ2-1; CDR3: CASSFGVGTAYNEQFF
V: TRBV2; J: TRBJ2-5; CDR3: CASRRGLQETQYF
V: TRBV5-4; J: TRBJ1-2; CDR3: CASSFVVEGGYTF
V: TRBV4-1; J: -; CDR3: CASSQGVTSGSYEQYF